This TCR beta chain comes out of a study of Ad26.COV2.S vaccination and SARS-CoV-2 variants. Study-wide background: Ad26.COV2.S was injected intramuscularly once or twice, 56 days apart. Whole-study results and caveats: Placebo and vaccine recipients had non-spike TCR breadth that was similar.

Clones were read by immunoSEQ multiplex PCR, and TCRdb kept only the in-frame ones, dropping some. Of roughly 300,000 clones in the sample, 88% were seen once. The treatment: over 15 received Ad26.COV2.S at low or high dose, single or two shots; 5 received placebo; per-sample allocation not given. Repertoires come from day 63 after the first vaccine or placebo injection. An 18-55-year-old adult in Boston served as donor. Expression of Wuhan-strain SARS-CoV-2 spike came from the Ad26 vector that formed the vaccine. This CDR3 spans 15 amino acids. With 0 bases clipped from V and 6 bases from J, the junction kept 9 bases outside the gene matches. CDR1 and CDR2 (germline): SGDLS, YYNGEE. At least ten counts were recorded for this clone. The target antigen is unknown.

V is TRBV9 and J is TRBJ2-7; TRBD1 aligns across 7 bases. The source is a person aged 18 to 59 who received the Ad26.COV2.S COVID-19 vaccine or a placebo. This specimen was peripheral blood, taken in a trial of Ad26.COV2.S vaccine versus placebo. The CDR3 loop is CASSVGDRAEGEQYF. CDR3 bases: TGTGCCAGCAGCGTAGGCGACAGGGCGGAAGGCGAGCAGTACTTC.